This record concerns one TCR beta chain sequence. The data derive from a study of shared clonotypes between healthy human individuals. At the deep level, the assay was run. Genomic DNA from each subset was divided evenly over several immunoSEQ plates. Profiling relied on immunoSEQ multiplex PCR, and the TCRdb table lists in-frame clones only, not all of them. The sample has 2 million to 2.5 million clones; less than 95% are singletons. The V end lost 2 bases, the J end lost 2 bases, and 13 bases lay between the germline ends. The CDR3 runs 16 residues. CDR1 is MNHNS, CDR2 SASEGT, per germline. This TCR derives from a man younger than 35 in good health. Some clones in this sample may be carry-over from other donors' samples. The V call is TRBV6-1, the J call TRBJ1-5; D is possibly TRBD1 (5 bases). Source material: naive CD4+ T cells from PBMCs. Subset described: CD45RA+ positively selected. CDR3 sequence reads: CASSENYRSGNQPQHF. CDR3 nucleotide sequence: TGTGCCAGCAGTGAAAACTACAGGTCTGGCAATCAGCCCCAGCATTTT.